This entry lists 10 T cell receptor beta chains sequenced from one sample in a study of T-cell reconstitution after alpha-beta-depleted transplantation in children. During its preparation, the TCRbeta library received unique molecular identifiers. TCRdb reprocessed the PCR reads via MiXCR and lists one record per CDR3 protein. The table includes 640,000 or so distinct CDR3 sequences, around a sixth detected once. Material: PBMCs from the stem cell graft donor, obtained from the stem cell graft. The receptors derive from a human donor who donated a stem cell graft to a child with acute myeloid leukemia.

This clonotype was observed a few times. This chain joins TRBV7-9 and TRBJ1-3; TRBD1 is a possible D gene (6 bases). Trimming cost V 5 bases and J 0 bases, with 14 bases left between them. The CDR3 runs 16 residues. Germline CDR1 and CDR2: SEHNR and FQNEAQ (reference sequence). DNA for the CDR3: TGTGCCAGCAGCGTGACAGGAACTATCTCTGGAAACACCATATATTTT. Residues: CASSVTGTISGNTIYF.

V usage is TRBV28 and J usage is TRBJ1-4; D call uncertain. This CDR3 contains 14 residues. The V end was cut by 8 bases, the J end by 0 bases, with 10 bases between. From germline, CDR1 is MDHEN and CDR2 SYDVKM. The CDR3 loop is CASYDGSTNEKLFF. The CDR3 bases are TGTGCCAGCTATGACGGATCAACTAATGAAAAACTGTTTTTT.

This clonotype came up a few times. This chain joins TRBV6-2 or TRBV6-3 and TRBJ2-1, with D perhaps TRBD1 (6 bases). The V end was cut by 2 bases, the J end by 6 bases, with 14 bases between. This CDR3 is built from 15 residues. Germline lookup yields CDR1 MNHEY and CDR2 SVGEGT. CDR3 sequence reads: CASSYLRGFRNEQFF. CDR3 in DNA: TGTGCCAGCAGTTACCTGAGGGGGTTTCGCAATGAGCAGTTCTTC.

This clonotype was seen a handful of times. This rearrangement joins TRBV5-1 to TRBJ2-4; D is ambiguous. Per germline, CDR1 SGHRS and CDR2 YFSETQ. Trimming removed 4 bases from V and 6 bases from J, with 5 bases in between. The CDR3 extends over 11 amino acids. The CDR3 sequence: CASSETNIQYF. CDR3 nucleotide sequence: TGCGCCAGCAGCGAGACAAACATTCAGTACTTC. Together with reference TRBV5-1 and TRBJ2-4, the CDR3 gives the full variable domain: KAGVTQTPRYLIKTRGQQVTLSCSPISGHRSVSWYQQTPGQGLQFLFEYFSETQRNKGNFPGRFSGRQFSNSRSEMNVSTLELGDSALYLCASSETNIQYFGAGTRLSVL.

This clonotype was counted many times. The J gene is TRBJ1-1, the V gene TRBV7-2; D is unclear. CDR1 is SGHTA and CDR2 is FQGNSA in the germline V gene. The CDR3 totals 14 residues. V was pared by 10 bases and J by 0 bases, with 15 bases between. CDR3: CANRLAGMNTEAFF. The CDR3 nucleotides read TGTGCCAACCGGCTAGCGGGGATGAACACTGAAGCTTTCTTT.

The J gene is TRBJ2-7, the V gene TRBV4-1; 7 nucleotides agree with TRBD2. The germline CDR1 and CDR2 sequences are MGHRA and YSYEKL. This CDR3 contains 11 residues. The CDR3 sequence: CASSQRTGGSV. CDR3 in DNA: TGCGCCAGCAGCCAAAGGACGGGAGGCTCCGTC.

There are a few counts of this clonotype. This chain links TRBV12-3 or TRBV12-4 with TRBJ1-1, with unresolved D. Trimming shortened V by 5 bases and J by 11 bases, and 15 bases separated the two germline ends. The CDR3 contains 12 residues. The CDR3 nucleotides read TGTGCCAGCAGTCCACGACGGGCTGGGGCTTTCTTT. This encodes CASSPRRAGAFF.

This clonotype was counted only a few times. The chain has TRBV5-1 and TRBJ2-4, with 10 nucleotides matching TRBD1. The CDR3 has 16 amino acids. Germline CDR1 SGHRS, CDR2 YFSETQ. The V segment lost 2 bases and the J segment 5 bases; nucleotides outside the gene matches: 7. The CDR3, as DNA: TGCGCCAGCAGCTTAGGACAGGGGGTCTTCGAAAACATTCAGTACTTC. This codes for CASSLGQGVFENIQYF.

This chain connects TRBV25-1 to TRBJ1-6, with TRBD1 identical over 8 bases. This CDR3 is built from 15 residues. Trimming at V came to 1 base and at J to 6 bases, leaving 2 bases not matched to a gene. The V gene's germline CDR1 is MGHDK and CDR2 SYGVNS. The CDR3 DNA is TGTGCCAGCAGTGAATCCACAGGGGGTAATTCACCCCTCCACTTT. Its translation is CASSESTGGNSPLHF.

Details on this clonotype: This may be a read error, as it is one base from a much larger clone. The CDR3 protein is CASSLGLAPNEKLFF. In DNA form, the CDR3 reads TGTGCCAGCAGCTTAGGCCTGGCACCAAATGAAAAACTGTTTTTT. V gene TRBV7-2 combines with J gene TRBJ1-4, with D uncertain. The CDR3 covers 15 residues. V was cut by 1 base and J by 5 bases, with 11 bases left in between. Germline V lookup: CDR1 SGHTA, CDR2 FQGNSA.